The clone carrying this T cell receptor beta chain was detected ten times or more. Its target is not known. This sample was taken from a study of blood T cells in healthy people across ages. Overall study findings and caveats: Because donor CMV status was unknown, expanded clonotype changes were possibly confounded. Those diversity estimates obtained from one million T cells were thought to be underestimates.

The V segment lost 7 bases and the J segment 0 bases; nucleotides outside the gene matches: 6. This CDR3 spans 14 amino acids. Germline V gene lookup returns CDR1 SQVTM and CDR2 ANQGSEA. Primers used in a second PCR of about 7 to 12 cycles were a sample-barcoded 5' primer and a J-beta primer mix. A single record per CDR3 protein comes from TCRdb applying MiXCR to the 5' RACE reads. Of under 700,000 distinct CDR3 sequences listed, 24% are singletons. The same data also went into a second study, on T cells of mothers and their children. From that study: Three healthy Caucasian mothers and their six children were the donors.

This chain uses TRBV29-1 with TRBJ2-7; 10 nucleotides align to TRBD2. This clonotype was obtained from a boy aged 5-17 years in good health. The sequenced material came from blood. This chain's CDR3 is CSAWTSGLSYEQYF. CDR3 DNA sequence: TGCAGCGCCTGGACTAGCGGCCTCTCCTACGAGCAGTACTTC.